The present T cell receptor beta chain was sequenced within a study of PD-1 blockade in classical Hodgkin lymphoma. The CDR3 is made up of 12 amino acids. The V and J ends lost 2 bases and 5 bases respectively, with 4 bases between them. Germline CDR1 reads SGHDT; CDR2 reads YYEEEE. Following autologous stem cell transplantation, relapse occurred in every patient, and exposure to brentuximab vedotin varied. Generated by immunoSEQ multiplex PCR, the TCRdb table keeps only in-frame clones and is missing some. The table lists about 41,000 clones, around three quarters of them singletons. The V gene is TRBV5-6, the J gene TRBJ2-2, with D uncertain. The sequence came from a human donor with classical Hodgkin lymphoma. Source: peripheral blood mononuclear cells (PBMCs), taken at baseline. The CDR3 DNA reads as TGTGCCAGCAGCTTTTATACCGGGGAGCTGTTTTTT. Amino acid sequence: CASSFYTGELFF.